These 27 T cell receptor beta chains were sequenced from one sample in a study of T cells in Graves' hyperthyroidism and ophthalmopathy. Researchers took RNA transcripts and amplified the TCR beta CDR3 regions from them. With the HTBI primer set, the TCR CDR3 went through a first round of RT-PCR. A single record per CDR3 protein comes from TCRdb applying MiXCR to the multiplex PCR reads. The sample carries roughly 400,000 distinct CDR3 sequences, around 15% recorded once. The sample comprised blood. The receptors were sampled from a man in his forties or fifties with Graves' ophthalmopathy.

This clonotype was observed a few times. The J gene is TRBJ2-2, the V gene TRBV4-1, with D possibly being TRBD1 (6 bases). The CDR3 length is 16 residues. The germline CDR1 and CDR2 sequences are MGHRA and YSYEKL. Trimming took 4 bases from V and 4 from J, leaving 16 bases between them. In DNA, the CDR3 is TGCGCCAGCAGCCCCCGACAGGCTCGGAGCACCGGGGAGCTGTTTTTT. Encoded protein: CASSPRQARSTGELFF.

This clonotype has more than one count but fewer than ten. The chain uses TRBV7-9 and TRBJ1-1, with 9 bases identical to TRBD1. Per germline, CDR1 SEHNR and CDR2 FQNEAQ (reference sequence). There are 15 residues in the CDR3. The junction had 8 bases not matched to a gene; V was cut back by 5 bases and J by 4 bases. For the CDR3, the DNA is TGTGCCAGCAGCCTGACAGGGGGTTCGGGCACTGAAGCTTTCTTT. Translation gives CASSLTGGSGTEAFF.

This clonotype was picked up many times. This sequence joins TRBV11-3 and TRBJ2-3; possible D gene TRBD2, 6 bases. CDR1 and CDR2 (germline): SGHNT, YENEEA. CDR3 length equals 15 residues. Trimming took 5 bases from V and 6 from J, leaving 18 bases between them. The DNA for the CDR3 is TGTGCCAGCAGCCGAGAAGGGAGGCGCGGTGATACGCAGTATTTT. Protein sequence: CASSREGRRGDTQYF.

The rearrangement uses TRBV9 and TRBJ1-1, with 9 bases identical to TRBD1. J lost 3 bases, V lost 6 bases, and 18 bases had no gene match. This CDR3 contains 18 residues. The germline CDR1 and CDR2 sequences are SGDLS and YYNGEE. The CDR3 loop is CASTQLRDRAMRDTEAFF. The CDR3 region has the DNA TGTGCCAGCACCCAATTGCGGGACAGGGCAATGAGGGACACTGAAGCTTTCTTT.

The chain combines TRBV27 with TRBJ2-1, with 10 bases identical to TRBD2. Germline CDR1 and CDR2: MNHEY and SMNVEV (reference sequence). The CDR3 length is 15 residues. With 7 bases clipped from V and 5 bases from J, the junction kept 8 bases outside the gene matches. The CDR3 bases are TGTGCCAGCAAGTTTACTAGCGGGATTAACAATGAGCAGTTCTTC. Translation gives CASKFTSGINNEQFF.

This CDR3 is CSAVLQGLSHGYTF. In DNA form, the CDR3 reads TGCAGCGCAGTCCTACAGGGCCTATCACATGGCTACACCTTC. The rearrangement links TRBV29-1 to TRBJ1-2; tentative D call: TRBD1 (6 bases). Trimming shortened V by 7 bases and J by 6 bases, and 21 bases separated the two germline ends. The CDR3 spans 14 residues. CDR1 and CDR2 from the germline V gene are SQVTM and ANQGSEA. The full variable domain, its missing parts supplied by reference TRBV29-1 and TRBJ1-2, is SAVISQKPSRDICQRGTSLTIQCQVDSQVTMMFWYRQQPGQSLTLIATANQGSEATYESGFVIDKFPISRPNLTFSTLTVSNMSPEDSSIYLCSAVLQGLSHGYTFGSGTRLTVV.

The table lists this clonotype with a few counts. This chain connects TRBV2 to TRBJ2-7; 10 positions agree with TRBD2. V was pared by 7 bases and J by 4 bases, with 4 bases of the junction left unmatched. Germline V lookup: CDR1 SNHLY, CDR2 FYNNEI. There are 13 residues in the CDR3. Here the CDR3 DNA reads TGTGCCAGCATGAGTAGCGGGAGGTACGAGCAGTACTTC. Translation: CASMSSGRYEQYF.

At least ten counts were recorded for this clonotype. V usage is TRBV5-8 and J usage is TRBJ1-2, with D unresolved. Germline V gene lookup returns CDR1 SGHTS and CDR2 YDEGEE. V lost 1 base to trimming and J lost 2 bases, with 12 bases between them. The CDR3 runs 15 residues. CDR3 sequence: CASSLIGRRNYGYTF. In DNA form, the CDR3 reads TGTGCCAGCAGCTTGATCGGGCGACGGAACTATGGCTACACCTTC.

In this sample, this clonotype turned up a few times. The chain employs TRBV24-1 and TRBJ2-2; possibly TRBD1 or TRBD2 for D (5 bases each). The CDR3 is 16 amino acids. Germline V gives CDR1 KGHDR, CDR2 SFDVKD. V dropped 4 bases and J dropped 6 bases, with 17 bases sitting between them. The CDR3 coding sequence is TGTGCCACCAGTGAGTCCGGGACGGCCCAGTCCGGGGAGCTGTTTTTT. This codes for CATSESGTAQSGELFF.

This clonotype was seen at least ten times. At one end the junction does not follow the germline gene, possibly because of a read error. V is TRBV5-1 and J is TRBJ2-7; TRBD2 aligns across 9 bases. This CDR3 region has 14 residues. Looked up from germline, CDR1 is SGHRS and CDR2 is YFSETQ. The CDR3 bases are TGCGCCAGCAGGTTGGCGGGAGGGCGCTACGAGCAGTACTTC. Encoded protein: CASRLAGGRYEQYF.

This clonotype was seen at least ten times. The J gene is TRBJ2-1, the V gene TRBV5-1, with 8 bases matching TRBD1. CDR3 length: 15 amino acids. From germline, CDR1 is SGHRS and CDR2 YFSETQ. Trimming removed 4 bases from V and 3 bases from J; junction bases left unmatched: 6. CDR3 in DNA: TGCGCCAGCAGCCCTCAGGGGGCTTTCTACAATGAGCAGTTCTTC. This gives the protein CASSPQGAFYNEQFF.

This clonotype was counted only a few times. The J gene is TRBJ1-3, the V gene TRBV9; TRBD1 matches 8 bases. The CDR3 covers 16 residues. Germline-derived CDR1 and CDR2 are SGDLS and YYNGEE. V trimming: 3 bases; J trimming: 0 bases; junction bases outside the gene matches: 5. The CDR3 coding sequence is TGTGCCAGCAGCGCCGGACAGGGTGGCTCTGGAAACACCATATATTTT. Protein: CASSAGQGGSGNTIYF.

A few counts support this clonotype. The rearrangement links TRBV18 to TRBJ1-6; D remains unclear. The CDR3 spans 13 residues. Trimming pared 4 bases from V and 5 bases from J, leaving 6 bases between. The V gene's germline CDR1 is KGHSH and CDR2 LQKENI. CDR3: CASSQIDNSPLHF. CDR3 sequence (DNA): TGTGCCAGCTCACAGATTGATAATTCACCCCTCCACTTT.

This clonotype came up many times. The gene calls are TRBV3-1 and TRBJ2-1; weak D call: TRBD1 (7 bases). V was clipped by 2 bases and J by 4 bases, with 9 bases between them. Germline CDR1 LGHDT, CDR2 YNNKEL (reference sequence). The CDR3 runs to 14 residues. CDR3 protein: CASSQSGGYNEQFF. The CDR3 DNA reads TGTGCCAGCAGCCAATCAGGGGGGTACAATGAGCAGTTCTTC.

This clonotype was counted at least ten times. The CDR3 region has the DNA TGTGCCAGCAGCTTAGTGACAGGGAGCCAAGAGACCCAGTACTTC. Amino acid sequence: CASSLVTGSQETQYF. V usage is TRBV7-2 and J usage is TRBJ2-5, with 7 bases aligning to TRBD1. This CDR3 has 15 residues. The trim removed 1 base at V and 1 base at J, leaving 3 bases unmatched. Germline V lookup: CDR1 SGHTA, CDR2 FQGNSA.

This clonotype has at least ten counts. CDR3: CASARASGNGELFF. CDR3 nucleotides: TGTGCCAGCGCTAGAGCTAGCGGTAACGGGGAGCTGTTTTTT. The chain has TRBV11-3 and TRBJ2-2, with 7 nucleotides matching TRBD2. Germline lookup yields CDR1 SGHNT and CDR2 YENEEA. The CDR3 spans 14 residues. The trim removed 8 bases at V and 7 bases at J, leaving 10 bases unmatched.

This clonotype was counted between two and nine times. The chain joins TRBV27 to TRBJ1-5; D ambiguous. Trimming took 2 bases from V and 11 from J, leaving 13 bases between them. This CDR3 contains 13 residues. Germline V lookup: CDR1 MNHEY, CDR2 SMNVEV (reference sequence). The CDR3 is CASSLDPIRAQHF. In DNA, the CDR3 is TGTGCCAGCAGTTTAGATCCGATTCGGGCCCAGCATTTT.

Many counts were recorded for this clonotype. The chain carries TRBV3-1 and TRBJ2-5; 11 bases agree with TRBD2. After removal of 4 bases from V and 2 bases from J, the junction contained 6 bases not matched to a gene. Germline CDR1 is LGHDT and CDR2 is YNNKEL (reference sequence). This CDR3 region has 16 residues. The CDR3, as DNA: TGTGCCAGCAGCCCGGGGACTAGCGGCAAACAAGAGACCCAGTACTTC. Translation: CASSPGTSGKQETQYF.

About this clonotype: Since a much larger clone is just one base distant, this may be a read error. Lacking the conserved final phenylalanine or tryptophan, this CDR3 likely reflects a read error. The chain carries TRBV12-5 and TRBJ2-1; tentative D call: TRBD2 (6 bases). This CDR3 is 17 amino acids long. Trimming took 2 bases from V and 2 from J, leaving 16 bases between them. Germline CDR1 and CDR2: LGHNT and FRNRAP. CDR3 sequence (DNA): TGTGCTAGTGGTTTGAAGCTAGCGTTCAACCCCTACAATGAGCAGTTCCTC. It translates to CASGLKLAFNPYNEQFL.

V gene TRBV19 combines with J gene TRBJ2-3; 8 nucleotides agree with TRBD2. J gave up 2 bases and V 5 bases, and 6 bases lay outside the gene matches. CDR3 size: 15 residues. Germline V CDR1 and CDR2: LNHDA, SQIVND (reference sequence). The CDR3 bases are TGTGCCAGTAGTGCCCGACTAGCGAACACAGATACGCAGTATTTT. Protein: CASSARLANTDTQYF.

In its sample, this clonotype was seen many times. This chain connects TRBV7-9 to TRBJ2-1; no definite D call. CDR3 length equals 14 residues. With 5 bases removed from V and 0 bases from J, the gap between germline ends came to 8 bases. Germline lookup yields CDR1 SEHNR and CDR2 FQNEAQ (reference sequence). CDR3 sequence (DNA): TGTGCCAGCAGCCCCCGTCTCTCCTACAATGAGCAGTTCTTC. Encoded protein: CASSPRLSYNEQFF.

This clonotype has at least ten counts. V usage is TRBV20-1 and J usage is TRBJ2-2, with D uncertain. Trimming left V 5 bases short and J 2 bases short, with 9 bases between. This CDR3 has 13 amino acids. Per germline, CDR1 DFQATT and CDR2 SNEGSKA (reference sequence). CDR3 region: CSAAASNTGELFF. The CDR3 DNA sequence: TGCAGTGCTGCCGCGTCAAACACCGGGGAGCTGTTTTTT.

This clonotype was counted at least ten times. V usage is TRBV11-2 and J usage is TRBJ2-3; TRBD1 is a possible D gene (6 bases). Deletions cut 8 bases from V and 2 bases from J, with 14 bases between. The CDR3 runs to 14 residues. The V gene's germline CDR1 is SGHAT and CDR2 FQNNGV. Written as DNA, the CDR3 is TGTGCCAGCGGCGCCGGGACAACCACAGATACGCAGTATTTT. It yields the protein CASGAGTTTDTQYF.

The chain combines TRBV29-1 with TRBJ2-5; 8 bases line up with TRBD1. The J segment lost 7 bases and the V segment lost 3 bases, leaving 10 bases of the junction unmatched. CDR3 size: 14 residues. Germline V gene data show CDR1 as SQVTM and CDR2 as ANQGSEA. The CDR3 reads CSVDWQGAFVTQYF. The CDR3 DNA reads as TGCAGCGTTGATTGGCAGGGGGCTTTCGTGACCCAGTACTTC.

Many counts were recorded for this clonotype. This chain joins TRBV5-6 and TRBJ1-5; D gene ambiguous. Germline loops: CDR1 SGHDT, CDR2 YYEEEE. V shed 0 bases and J shed 7 bases, with 14 bases lying between them. The CDR3 has 15 residues. The CDR3 DNA reads TGTGCCAGCAGCTTGGCGGGAGGTTCTGGACAGCCCCAGCATTTT. Residues: CASSLAGGSGQPQHF.

This clonotype occurred a few times. The chain employs TRBV12-3 or TRBV12-4 and TRBJ1-5; TRBD1 matches 12 bases. There are 17 residues in the CDR3. J lost 6 bases, V lost 5 bases, and 11 bases had no gene match. CDR3 residues: CASSTIPGTGGRQPQHF. CDR3 nucleotide sequence: TGTGCCAGCAGTACCATCCCCGGGACAGGGGGCCGTCAGCCCCAGCATTTT.

This clonotype occurred a few times. The rearrangement joins TRBV2 to TRBJ2-2; 8 nucleotides agree with TRBD2. This CDR3 region has 14 residues. The V segment lost 7 bases and the J segment 7 bases; nucleotides outside the gene matches: 8. In germline, CDR1 is SNHLY, CDR2 FYNNEI. CDR3 sequence reads: CASNGAGAGGELFF. For the CDR3, the DNA is TGTGCCAGCAATGGAGCGGGGGCGGGCGGGGAGCTGTTTTTT.